This TCR beta chain came from a study of blood T cells in healthy people across ages. Study findings and constraints: Compared with aged donors, long-lived donors showed fewer expanded clones, suggesting selection.

Of note for this clonotype: Its cognate antigen is unknown. At one boundary the junction diverges from the germline segment, which might be a read error.

PCR was performed a second time for about 6 to 12 cycles using a sample-barcoded 5' primer and a J-beta primer mix. Each CDR3 protein is one row after TCRdb ran MiXCR on the 5' RACE reads. The sample includes roughly 680,000 distinct CDR3 sequences, 40% to 65% of them seen just once. Sample donors were healthy Caucasian individuals that came from Russia, aged about 6 to 100. Each donor's blood draw was 8.5 to 10 milliliters of peripheral blood. This CDR3 is built from 13 residues. The source is an elderly woman in good health. This rearrangement joins TRBV12-3 or TRBV12-4 to TRBJ1-2, with D possibly TRBD1 on 6 matching bases. Sequencing was performed on blood. CDR3 in amino acids: CASGLFRGYGYTF. The CDR3 DNA follows: TGTGCCAGCGGTTTATTTAGGGGGTATGGCTACACCTTC.